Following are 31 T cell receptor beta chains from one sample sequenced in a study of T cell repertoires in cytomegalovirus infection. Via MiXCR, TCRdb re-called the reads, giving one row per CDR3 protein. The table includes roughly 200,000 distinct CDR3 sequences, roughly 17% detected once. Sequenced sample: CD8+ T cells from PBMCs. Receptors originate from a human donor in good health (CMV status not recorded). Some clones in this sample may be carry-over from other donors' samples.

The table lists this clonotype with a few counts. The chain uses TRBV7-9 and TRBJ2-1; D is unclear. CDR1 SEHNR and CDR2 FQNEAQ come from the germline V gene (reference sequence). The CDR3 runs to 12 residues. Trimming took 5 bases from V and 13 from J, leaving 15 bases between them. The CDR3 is CASSHSRVDQFF. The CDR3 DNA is TGTGCCAGCAGCCACTCAAGGGTTGATCAGTTCTTC.

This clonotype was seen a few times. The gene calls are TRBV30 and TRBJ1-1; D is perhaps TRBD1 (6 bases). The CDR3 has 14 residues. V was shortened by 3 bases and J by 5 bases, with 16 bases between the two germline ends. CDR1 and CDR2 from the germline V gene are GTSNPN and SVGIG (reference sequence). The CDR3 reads CAWRDGGLGTEAFF. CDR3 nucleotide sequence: TGTGCCTGGAGAGACGGGGGGCTGGGAACTGAAGCTTTCTTT.

The CDR3 DNA follows: TGTGCCAGCAGCTTAACCGGTATGAAAGAGACCCAGTACTTC. Its translation is CASSLTGMKETQYF. The rearrangement joins TRBV7-9 to TRBJ2-5, with D unclear. The V gene lost 2 bases and the J gene lost 3 bases, with 10 bases spanning the gap. The CDR3 covers 14 residues. Germline CDR1 reads SEHNR; CDR2 reads FQNEAQ (reference sequence).

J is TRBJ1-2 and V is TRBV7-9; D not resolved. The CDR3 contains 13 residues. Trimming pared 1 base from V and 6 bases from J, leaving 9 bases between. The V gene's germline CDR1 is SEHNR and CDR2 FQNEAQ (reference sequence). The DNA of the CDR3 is TGTGCCAGCAGCTTAGTAGCCAGGAATGGCTACACCTTC. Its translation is CASSLVARNGYTF.

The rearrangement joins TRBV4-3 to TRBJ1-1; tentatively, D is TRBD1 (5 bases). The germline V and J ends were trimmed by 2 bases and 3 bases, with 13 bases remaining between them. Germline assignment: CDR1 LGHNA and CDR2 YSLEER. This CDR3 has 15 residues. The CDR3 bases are TGCGCCAGCAGCCAATCGGGTGAAGGGGACACTGAAGCTTTCTTT. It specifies CASSQSGEGDTEAFF.

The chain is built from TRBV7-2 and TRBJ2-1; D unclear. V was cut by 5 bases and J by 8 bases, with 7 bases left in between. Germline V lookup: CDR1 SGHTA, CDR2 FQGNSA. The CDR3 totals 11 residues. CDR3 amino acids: CASSLMDEQFF. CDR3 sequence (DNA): TGTGCCAGCAGCCTGATGGATGAGCAGTTCTTC.

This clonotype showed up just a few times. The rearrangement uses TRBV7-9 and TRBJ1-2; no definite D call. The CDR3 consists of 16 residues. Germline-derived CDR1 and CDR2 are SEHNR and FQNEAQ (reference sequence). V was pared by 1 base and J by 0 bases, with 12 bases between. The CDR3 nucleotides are TGTGCCAGCAGCTTAGATCTGGACGGGTCTAACTATGGCTACACCTTC. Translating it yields CASSLDLDGSNYGYTF.

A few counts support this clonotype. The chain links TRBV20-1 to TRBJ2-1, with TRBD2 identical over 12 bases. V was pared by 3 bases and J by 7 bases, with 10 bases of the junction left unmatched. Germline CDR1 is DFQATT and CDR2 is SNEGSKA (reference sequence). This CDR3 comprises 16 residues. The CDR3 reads CSARDQLAGGRNEQFF. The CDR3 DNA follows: TGCAGTGCTAGGGACCAACTAGCGGGGGGCCGTAATGAGCAGTTCTTC.

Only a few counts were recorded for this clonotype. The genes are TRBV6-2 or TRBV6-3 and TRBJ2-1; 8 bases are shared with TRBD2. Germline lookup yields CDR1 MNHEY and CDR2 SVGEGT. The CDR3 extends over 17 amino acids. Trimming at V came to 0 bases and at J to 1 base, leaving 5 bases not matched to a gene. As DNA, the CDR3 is TGTGCCAGCAGTTACTCGATCGGGAGGGGGTCCTACAATGAGCAGTTCTTC. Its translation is CASSYSIGRGSYNEQFF.

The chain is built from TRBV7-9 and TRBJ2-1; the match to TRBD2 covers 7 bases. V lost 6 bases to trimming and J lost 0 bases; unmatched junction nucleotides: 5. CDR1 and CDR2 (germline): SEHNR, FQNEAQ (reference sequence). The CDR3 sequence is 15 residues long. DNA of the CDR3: TGTGCCAGCAGTCGTTGGGAGGGCTCCTACAATGAGCAGTTCTTC. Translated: CASSRWEGSYNEQFF.

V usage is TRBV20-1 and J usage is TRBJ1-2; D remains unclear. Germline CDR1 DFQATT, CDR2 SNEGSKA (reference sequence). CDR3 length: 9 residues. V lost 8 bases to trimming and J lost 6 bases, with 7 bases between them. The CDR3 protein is CSTLDGYTF. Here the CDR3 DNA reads TGCAGTACTCTGGATGGCTACACCTTC.

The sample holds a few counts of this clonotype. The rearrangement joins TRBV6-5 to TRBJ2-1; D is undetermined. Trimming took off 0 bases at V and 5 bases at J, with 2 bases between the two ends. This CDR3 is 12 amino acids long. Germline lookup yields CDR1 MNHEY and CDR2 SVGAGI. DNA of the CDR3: TGTGCCAGCAGTTACTCGGACAATGAGCAGTTCTTC. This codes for CASSYSDNEQFF.

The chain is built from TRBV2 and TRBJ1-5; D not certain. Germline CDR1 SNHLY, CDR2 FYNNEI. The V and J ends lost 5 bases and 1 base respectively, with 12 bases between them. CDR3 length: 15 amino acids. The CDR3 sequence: CASSQVLMSNQPQHF. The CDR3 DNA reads TGTGCCAGCAGTCAGGTCCTAATGAGCAATCAGCCCCAGCATTTT. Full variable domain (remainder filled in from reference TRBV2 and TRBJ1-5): EPEVTQTPSHQVTQMGQEVILRCVPISNHLYFYWYRQILGQKVEFLVSFYNNEISEKSEIFDDQFSVERPDGSNFTLKIRSTKLEDSAMYFCASSQVLMSNQPQHFGDGTRLSIL.

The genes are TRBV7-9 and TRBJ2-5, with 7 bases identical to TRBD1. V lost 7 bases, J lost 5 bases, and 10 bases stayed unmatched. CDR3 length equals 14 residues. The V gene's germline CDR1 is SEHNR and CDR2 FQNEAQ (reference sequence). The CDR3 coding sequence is TGTGCCAGCACCCCGACAGGGCGGCGGGAGACCCAGTACTTC. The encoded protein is CASTPTGRRETQYF.

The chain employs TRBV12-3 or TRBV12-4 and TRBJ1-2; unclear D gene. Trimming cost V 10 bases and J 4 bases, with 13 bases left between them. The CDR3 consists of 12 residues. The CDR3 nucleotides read TGTGCCACATACCCGGGAATCTATGGCTACACCTTC. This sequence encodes CATYPGIYGYTF.

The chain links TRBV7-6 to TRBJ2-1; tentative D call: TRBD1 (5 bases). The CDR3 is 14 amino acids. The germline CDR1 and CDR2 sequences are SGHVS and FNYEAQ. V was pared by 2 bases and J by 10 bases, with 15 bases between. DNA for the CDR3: TGTGCCAGCAGCTTAAGATCAGGGATCCAAGAGCAGTTCTTC. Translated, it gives CASSLRSGIQEQFF.

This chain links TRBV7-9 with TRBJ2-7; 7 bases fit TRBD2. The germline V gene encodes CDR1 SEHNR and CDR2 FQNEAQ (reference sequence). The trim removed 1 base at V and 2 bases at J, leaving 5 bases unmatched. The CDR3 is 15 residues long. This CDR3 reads CASSLVPREAYEQYF. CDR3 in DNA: TGTGCCAGCAGCTTAGTCCCACGGGAGGCCTACGAGCAGTACTTC.

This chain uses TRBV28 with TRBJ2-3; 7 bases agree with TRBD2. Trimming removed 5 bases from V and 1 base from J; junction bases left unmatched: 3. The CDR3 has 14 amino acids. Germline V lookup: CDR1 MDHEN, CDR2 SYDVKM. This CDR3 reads CASSASGGTDTQYF. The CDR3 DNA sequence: TGTGCCAGCAGTGCCAGCGGGGGCACAGATACGCAGTATTTT.

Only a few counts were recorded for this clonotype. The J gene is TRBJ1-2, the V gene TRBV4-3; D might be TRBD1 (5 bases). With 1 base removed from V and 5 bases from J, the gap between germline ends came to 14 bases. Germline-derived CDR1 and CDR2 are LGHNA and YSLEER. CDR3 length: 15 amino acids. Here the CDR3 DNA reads TGCGCCAGCAGCCAAGGATCCGGGACGCTTTATGGCTACACCTTC. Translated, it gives CASSQGSGTLYGYTF.

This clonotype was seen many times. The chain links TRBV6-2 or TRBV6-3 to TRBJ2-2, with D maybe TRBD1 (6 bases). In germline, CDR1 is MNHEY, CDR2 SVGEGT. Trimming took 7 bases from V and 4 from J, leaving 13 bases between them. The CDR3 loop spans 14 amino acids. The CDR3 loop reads CASTFGQFTGELFF. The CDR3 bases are TGTGCCAGCACCTTTGGACAGTTCACCGGGGAGCTGTTTTTT.

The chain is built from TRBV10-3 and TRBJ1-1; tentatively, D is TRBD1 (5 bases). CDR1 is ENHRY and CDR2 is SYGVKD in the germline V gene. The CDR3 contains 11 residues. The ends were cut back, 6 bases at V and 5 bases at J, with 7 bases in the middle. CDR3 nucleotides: TGTGCCATCAGGAGGGGTACTGAAGCTTTCTTT. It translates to CAIRRGTEAFF.

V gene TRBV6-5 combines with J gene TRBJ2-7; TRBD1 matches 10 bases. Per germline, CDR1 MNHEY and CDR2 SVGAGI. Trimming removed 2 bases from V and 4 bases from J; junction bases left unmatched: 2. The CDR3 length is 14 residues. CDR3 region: CASSYGTGEYEQYF. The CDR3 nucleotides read TGTGCCAGCAGTTACGGGACAGGGGAATACGAGCAGTACTTC.

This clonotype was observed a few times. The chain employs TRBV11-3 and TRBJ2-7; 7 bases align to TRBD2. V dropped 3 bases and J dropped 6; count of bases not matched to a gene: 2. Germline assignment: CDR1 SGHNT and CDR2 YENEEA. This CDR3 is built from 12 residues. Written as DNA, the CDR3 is TGTGCCAGCAGCTTCGGGGGGACCGAGCAGTACTTC. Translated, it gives CASSFGGTEQYF.

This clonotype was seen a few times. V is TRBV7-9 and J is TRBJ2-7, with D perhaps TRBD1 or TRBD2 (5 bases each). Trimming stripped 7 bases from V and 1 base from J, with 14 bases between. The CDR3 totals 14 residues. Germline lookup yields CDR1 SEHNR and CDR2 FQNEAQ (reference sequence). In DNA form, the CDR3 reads TGTGCCAGCAATGTCGGGACGGTTTCCTACGAGCAGTACTTC. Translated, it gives CASNVGTVSYEQYF.

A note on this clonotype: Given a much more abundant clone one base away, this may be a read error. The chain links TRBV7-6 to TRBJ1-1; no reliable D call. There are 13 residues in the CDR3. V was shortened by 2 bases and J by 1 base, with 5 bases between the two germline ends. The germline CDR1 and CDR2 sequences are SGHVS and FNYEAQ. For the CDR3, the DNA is TGTGCCAGCAGCTTACGGAGGAACACTGAAGCTTTCTTT. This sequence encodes CASSLRRNTEAFF.

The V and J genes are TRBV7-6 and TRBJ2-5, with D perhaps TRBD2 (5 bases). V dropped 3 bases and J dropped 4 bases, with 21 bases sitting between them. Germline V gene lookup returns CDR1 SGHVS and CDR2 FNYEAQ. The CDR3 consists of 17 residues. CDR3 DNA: TGTGCCAGCAGCTTTGCCATAGGCGAGGGCTGGGCAGAGACCCAGTACTTC. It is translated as CASSFAIGEGWAETQYF.

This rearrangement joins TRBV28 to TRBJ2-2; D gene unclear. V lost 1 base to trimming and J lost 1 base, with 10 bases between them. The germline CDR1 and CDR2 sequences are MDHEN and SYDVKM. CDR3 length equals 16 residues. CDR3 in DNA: TGTGCCAGCAGTTTATTGGGCCAAGAGAACACCGGGGAGCTGTTTTTT. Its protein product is CASSLLGQENTGELFF.

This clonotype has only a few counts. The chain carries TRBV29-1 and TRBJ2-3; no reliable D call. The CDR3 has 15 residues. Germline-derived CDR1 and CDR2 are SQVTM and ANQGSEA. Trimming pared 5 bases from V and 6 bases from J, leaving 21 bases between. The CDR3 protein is CSVTDLGSPTDTQYF. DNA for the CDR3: TGCAGCGTTACCGACTTAGGGTCACCCACGGATACGCAGTATTTT.

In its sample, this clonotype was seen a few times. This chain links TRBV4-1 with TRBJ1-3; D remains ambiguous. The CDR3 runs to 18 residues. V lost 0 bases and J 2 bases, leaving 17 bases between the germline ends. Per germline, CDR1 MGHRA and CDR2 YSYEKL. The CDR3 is CASSQEEYSTEPGNTIYF. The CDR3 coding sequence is TGCGCCAGCAGCCAAGAAGAGTACTCCACCGAGCCTGGAAACACCATATATTTT.

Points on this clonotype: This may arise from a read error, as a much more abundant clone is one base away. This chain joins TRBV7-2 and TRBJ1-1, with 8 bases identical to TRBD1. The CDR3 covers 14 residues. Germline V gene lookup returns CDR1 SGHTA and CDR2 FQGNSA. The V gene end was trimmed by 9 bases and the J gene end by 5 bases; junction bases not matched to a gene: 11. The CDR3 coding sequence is TGTGCCAGAAGCCAAAGACAGGGGTATACTGAAGCTTTCTTT. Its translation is CARSQRQGYTEAFF.

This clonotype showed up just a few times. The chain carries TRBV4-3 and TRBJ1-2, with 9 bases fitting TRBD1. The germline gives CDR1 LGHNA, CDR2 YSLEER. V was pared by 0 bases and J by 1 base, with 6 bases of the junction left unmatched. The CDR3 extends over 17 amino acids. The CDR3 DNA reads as TGCGCCAGCAGCCAAGATAGAGGACAGGGGCTTAACTATGGCTACACCTTC. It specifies CASSQDRGQGLNYGYTF.